This note documents a single TCR beta chain sequence. Its specificity is unknown. Unique molecular identifiers tagged the TCRbeta library. TCRdb reprocessed the PCR reads via MiXCR and lists one record per CDR3 protein. The sample holds around 140,000 distinct CDR3 sequences, around 8.8% seen once. The data were taken from a study of T-cell reconstitution after alpha-beta-depleted transplantation in children. Study-level findings and limits: Hyperexpanded clones declined; after one year, newly produced T cells mostly supplied diversity. Some patients owed their high day-60 TCRbeta diversity to surviving recipient T cells and thymic progenitors. Reportedly, only several hundred clones from non-depleted graft cells drove alpha-beta T-cell counts at about two months.

The germline V and J ends were trimmed by 6 bases and 2 bases, with 17 bases remaining between them. Per the germline V gene, CDR1 is DFQATT and CDR2 is SNEGSKA (reference sequence). CDR3 length equals 14 residues. This receptor was identified in a female patient between 2 and 15 years old who had a stem cell transplant for congenital amegakaryocytic thrombocytopenia, so the T cells may come from the graft donor. The sequences come from PBMCs, mostly from graft donor cells, collected 180 days after TCRalphabeta/CD19-depleted stem cell transplant. This chain links TRBV20-1 with TRBJ2-7; possibly TRBD1 for D (5 bases). CDR3 DNA: TGCAGTGCCGACGCCTGGGGCACCACCTACGAGCAGTACTTC. Translation: CSADAWGTTYEQYF.